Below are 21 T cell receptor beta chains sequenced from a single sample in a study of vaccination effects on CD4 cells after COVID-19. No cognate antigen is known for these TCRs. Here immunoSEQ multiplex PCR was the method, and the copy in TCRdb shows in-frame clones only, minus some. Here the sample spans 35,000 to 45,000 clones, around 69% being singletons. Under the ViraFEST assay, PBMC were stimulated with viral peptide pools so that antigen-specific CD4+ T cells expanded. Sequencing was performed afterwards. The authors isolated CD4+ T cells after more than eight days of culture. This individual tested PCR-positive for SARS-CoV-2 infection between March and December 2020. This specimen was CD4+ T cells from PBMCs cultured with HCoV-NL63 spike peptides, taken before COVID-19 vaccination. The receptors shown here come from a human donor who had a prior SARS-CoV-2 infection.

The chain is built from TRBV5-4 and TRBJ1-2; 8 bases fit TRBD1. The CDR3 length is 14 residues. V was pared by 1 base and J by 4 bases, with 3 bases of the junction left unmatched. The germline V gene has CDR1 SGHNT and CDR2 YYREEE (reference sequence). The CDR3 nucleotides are TGTGCCAGCAGCTTGCAGGGGGCCAGCTATGGCTACACCTTC. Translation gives CASSLQGASYGYTF.

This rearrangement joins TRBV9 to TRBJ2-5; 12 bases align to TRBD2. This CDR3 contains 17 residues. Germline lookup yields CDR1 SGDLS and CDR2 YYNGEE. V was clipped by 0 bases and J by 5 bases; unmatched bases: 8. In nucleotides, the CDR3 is TGTGCCAGCAGCGTAGACCCCCTAGCGGGAGGGTGGGAGACCCAGTACTTC. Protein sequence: CASSVDPLAGGWETQYF.

The CDR3 region is CASSARIWGSTEAFF. In nucleotides, the CDR3 is TGTGCCAGCAGCGCAAGAATTTGGGGGAGCACTGAAGCTTTCTTT. The V and J genes are TRBV7-2 and TRBJ1-1; D is perhaps TRBD1 (5 bases). Germline CDR1 is SGHTA and CDR2 is FQGNSA. Trimming took off 5 bases at V and 4 bases at J, with 17 bases between the two ends. The CDR3 is 15 amino acids. Using reference TRBV7-2 and TRBJ1-1 for the parts outside the CDR3, the full variable domain is GAGVSQSPSNKVTEKGKDVELRCDPISGHTALYWYRQSLGQGLEFLIYFQGNSAPDKSGLPSDRFSAERTGGSVSTLTIQRTQQEDSAVYLCASSARIWGSTEAFFGQGTRLTVV.

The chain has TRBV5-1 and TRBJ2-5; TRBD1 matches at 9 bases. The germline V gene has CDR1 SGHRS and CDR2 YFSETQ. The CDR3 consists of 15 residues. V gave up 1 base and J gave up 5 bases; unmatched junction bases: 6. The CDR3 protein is CASSLTGGKAETQYF. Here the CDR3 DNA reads TGCGCCAGCAGCTTGACAGGGGGCAAGGCGGAGACCCAGTACTTC.

The CDR3 nucleotides read TGTGCCAGCAGCCTGGACATGGGACTAGCGGGGGCCAACTACAATGAGCAGTTCTTC. It is translated as CASSLDMGLAGANYNEQFF. This chain connects TRBV5-6 to TRBJ2-1, with 14 positions matching TRBD2. This CDR3 comprises 19 residues. V lost 4 bases, J lost 3 bases, and 12 bases stayed unmatched. Germline lookup yields CDR1 SGHDT and CDR2 YYEEEE.

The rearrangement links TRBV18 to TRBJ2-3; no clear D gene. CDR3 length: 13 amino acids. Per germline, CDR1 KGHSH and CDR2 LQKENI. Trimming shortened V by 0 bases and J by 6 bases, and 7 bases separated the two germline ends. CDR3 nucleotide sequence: TGTGCCAGCTCACCACCGGCACAGGATACGCAGTATTTT. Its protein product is CASSPPAQDTQYF. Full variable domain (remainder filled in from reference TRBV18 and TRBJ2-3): NAGVMQNPRHLVRRRGQEARLRCSPMKGHSHVYWYRQLPEEGLKFMVYLQKENIIDESGMPKERFSAEFPKEGPSILRIQQVVRGDSAAYFCASSPPAQDTQYFGPGTRLTVL.

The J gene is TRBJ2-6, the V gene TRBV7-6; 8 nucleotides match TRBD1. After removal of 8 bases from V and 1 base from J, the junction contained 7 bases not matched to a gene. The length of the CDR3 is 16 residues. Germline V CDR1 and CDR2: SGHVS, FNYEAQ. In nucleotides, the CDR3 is TGTGCCAGCGGTGGACAGGGCCCATCTGGGGCCAACGTCCTGACTTTC. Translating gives CASGGQGPSGANVLTF.

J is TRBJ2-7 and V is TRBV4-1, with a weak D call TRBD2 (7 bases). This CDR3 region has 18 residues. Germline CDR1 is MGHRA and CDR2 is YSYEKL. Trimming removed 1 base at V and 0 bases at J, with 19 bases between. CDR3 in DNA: TGCGCCAGCAGCCAAGGTTGGGCGGGGGCGGGGGTCTCCTACGAGCAGTACTTC. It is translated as CASSQGWAGAGVSYEQYF.

Here the CDR3 reads CASTLGERQPQHF. The CDR3 DNA follows: TGTGCCAGTACTTTGGGTGAGAGGCAGCCCCAGCATTTT. The V and J genes are TRBV10-3 and TRBJ1-5; D gene ambiguous. Trimming took off 10 bases at V and 7 bases at J, with 17 bases between the two ends. The CDR3 runs to 13 residues. CDR1 ENHRY and CDR2 SYGVKD come from the germline V gene.

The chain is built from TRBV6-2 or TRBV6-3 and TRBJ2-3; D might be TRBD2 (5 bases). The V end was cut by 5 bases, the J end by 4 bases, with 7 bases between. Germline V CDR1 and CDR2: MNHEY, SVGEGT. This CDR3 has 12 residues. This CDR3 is CASSGRSDTQYF. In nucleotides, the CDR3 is TGTGCCAGCAGTGGGAGATCAGATACGCAGTATTTT.

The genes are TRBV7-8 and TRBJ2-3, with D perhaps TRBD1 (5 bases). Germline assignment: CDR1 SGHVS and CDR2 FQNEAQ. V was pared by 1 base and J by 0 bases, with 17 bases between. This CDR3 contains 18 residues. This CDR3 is CASSLGRYRGQSTDTQYF. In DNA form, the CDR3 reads TGTGCCAGCAGCTTAGGACGATATAGGGGCCAGAGCACAGATACGCAGTATTTT.

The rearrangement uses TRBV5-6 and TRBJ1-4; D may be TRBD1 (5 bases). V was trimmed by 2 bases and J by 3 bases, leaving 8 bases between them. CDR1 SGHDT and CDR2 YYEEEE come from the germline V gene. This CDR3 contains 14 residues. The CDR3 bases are TGTGCCAGCAGCTTTGAGGGACCTAATGAAAAACTGTTTTTT. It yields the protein CASSFEGPNEKLFF.

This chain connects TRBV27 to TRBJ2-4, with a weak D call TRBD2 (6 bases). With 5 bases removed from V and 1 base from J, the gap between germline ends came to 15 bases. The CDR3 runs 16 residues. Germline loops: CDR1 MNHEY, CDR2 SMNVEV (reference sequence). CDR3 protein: CASSRYPGTAKNIQYF. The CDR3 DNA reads TGTGCCAGCAGTCGTTACCCCGGGACTGCCAAAAACATTCAGTACTTC.

CDR3 in amino acids: CATSGWDSWPNTF. CDR3 DNA sequence: TGTGCCACCTCAGGATGGGACAGCTGGCCCAACACCTTC. The rearrangement joins TRBV12-3 or TRBV12-4 to TRBJ1-2, with 7 bases matching TRBD1. The CDR3 is made up of 13 amino acids. J gave up 12 bases and V 10 bases, and 17 bases lay outside the gene matches.

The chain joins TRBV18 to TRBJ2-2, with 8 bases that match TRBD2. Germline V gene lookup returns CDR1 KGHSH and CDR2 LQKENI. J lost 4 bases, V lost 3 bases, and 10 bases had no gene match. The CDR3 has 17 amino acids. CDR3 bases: TGTGCCAGCTCACCTGGCCGGGAGGGAGTCCGCACCGGGGAGCTGTTTTTT. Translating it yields CASSPGREGVRTGELFF.

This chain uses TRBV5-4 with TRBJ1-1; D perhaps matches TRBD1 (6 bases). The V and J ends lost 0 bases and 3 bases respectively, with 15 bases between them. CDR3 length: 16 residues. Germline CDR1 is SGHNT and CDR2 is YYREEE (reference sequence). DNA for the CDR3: TGTGCCAGCAGCTTGGGAAGGGGGTTCGCCGACACTGAAGCTTTCTTT. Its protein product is CASSLGRGFADTEAFF.

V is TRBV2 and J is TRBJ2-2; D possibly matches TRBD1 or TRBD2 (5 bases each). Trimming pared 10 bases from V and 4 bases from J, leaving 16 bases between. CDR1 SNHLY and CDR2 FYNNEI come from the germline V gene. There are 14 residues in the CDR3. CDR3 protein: CANQGGAGTGELFF. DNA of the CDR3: TGTGCCAACCAGGGCGGCGCGGGCACCGGGGAGCTGTTTTTT.

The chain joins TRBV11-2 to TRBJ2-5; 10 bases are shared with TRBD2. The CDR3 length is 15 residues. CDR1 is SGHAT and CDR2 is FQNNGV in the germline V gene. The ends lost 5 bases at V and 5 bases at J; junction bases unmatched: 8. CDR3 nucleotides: TGTGCCAGCAGCCGCATATATAGCGGGGGGGAGACCCAGTACTTC. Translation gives CASSRIYSGGETQYF.

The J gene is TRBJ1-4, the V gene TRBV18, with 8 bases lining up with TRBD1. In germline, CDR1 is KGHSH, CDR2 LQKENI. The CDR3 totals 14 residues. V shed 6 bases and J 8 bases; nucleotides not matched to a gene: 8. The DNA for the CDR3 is TGTGCCAGCTCCCAAACAGGGGGAGAGGAAAAACTGTTTTTT. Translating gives CASSQTGGEEKLFF. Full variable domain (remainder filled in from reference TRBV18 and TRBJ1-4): NAGVMQNPRHLVRRRGQEARLRCSPMKGHSHVYWYRQLPEEGLKFMVYLQKENIIDESGMPKERFSAEFPKEGPSILRIQQVVRGDSAAYFCASSQTGGEEKLFFGSGTQLSVL.

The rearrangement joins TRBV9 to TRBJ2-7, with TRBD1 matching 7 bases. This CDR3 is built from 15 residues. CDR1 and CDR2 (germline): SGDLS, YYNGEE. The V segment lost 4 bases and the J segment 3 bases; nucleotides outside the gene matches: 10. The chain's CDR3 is CASSPNTGTDYEQYF. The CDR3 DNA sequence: TGTGCCAGCAGCCCAAATACCGGGACAGACTACGAGCAGTACTTC.

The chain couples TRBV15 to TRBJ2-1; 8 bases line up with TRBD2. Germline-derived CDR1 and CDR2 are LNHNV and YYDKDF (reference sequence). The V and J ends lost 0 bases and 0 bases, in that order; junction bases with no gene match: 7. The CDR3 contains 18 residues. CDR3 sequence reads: CATSRDVAGSSSYNEQFF. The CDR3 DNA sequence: TGTGCCACCAGCAGAGATGTAGCGGGGTCTAGCTCCTACAATGAGCAGTTCTTC. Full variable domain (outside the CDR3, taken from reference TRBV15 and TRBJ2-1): DAMVIQNPRYQVTQFGKPVTLSCSQTLNHNVMYWYQQKSSQAPKLLFHYYDKDFNNEADTPDNFQSRRPNTSFCFLDIRSPGLGDTAMYLCATSRDVAGSSSYNEQFFGPGTRLTVL.